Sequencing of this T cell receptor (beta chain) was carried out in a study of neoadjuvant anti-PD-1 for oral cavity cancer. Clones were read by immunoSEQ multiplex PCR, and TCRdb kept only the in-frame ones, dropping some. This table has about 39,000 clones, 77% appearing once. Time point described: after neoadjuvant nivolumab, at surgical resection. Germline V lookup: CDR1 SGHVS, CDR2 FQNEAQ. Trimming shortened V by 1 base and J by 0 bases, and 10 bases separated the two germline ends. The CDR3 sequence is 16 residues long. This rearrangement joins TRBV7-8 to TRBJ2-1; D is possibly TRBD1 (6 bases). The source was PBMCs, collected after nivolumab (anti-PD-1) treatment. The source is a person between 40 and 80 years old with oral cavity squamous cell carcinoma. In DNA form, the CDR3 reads TGTGCCAGCAGCTTAGGAACAGGGAGCTCCTACAATGAGCAGTTCTTC. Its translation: CASSLGTGSSYNEQFF. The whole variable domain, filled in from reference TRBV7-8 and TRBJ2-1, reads GAGVSQSPRYKVAKRGQDVALRCDPISGHVSLFWYQQALGQGPEFLTYFQNEAQLDKSGLPSDRFFAERPEGSVSTLKIQRTQQEDSAVYLCASSLGTGSSYNEQFFGPGTRLTVL.